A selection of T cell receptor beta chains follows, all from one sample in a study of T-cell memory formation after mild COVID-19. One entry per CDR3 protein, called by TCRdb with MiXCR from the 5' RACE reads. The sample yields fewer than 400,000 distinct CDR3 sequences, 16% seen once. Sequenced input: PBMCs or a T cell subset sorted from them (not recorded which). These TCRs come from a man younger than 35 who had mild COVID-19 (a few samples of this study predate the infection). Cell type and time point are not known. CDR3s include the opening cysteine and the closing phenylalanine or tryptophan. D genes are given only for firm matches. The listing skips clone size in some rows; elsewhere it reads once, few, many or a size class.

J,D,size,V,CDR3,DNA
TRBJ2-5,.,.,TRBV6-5,CASSSRRGTQETQYF,TGTGCCAGCAGCTCGCGGAGGGGCACCCAAGAGACCCAGTACTTC
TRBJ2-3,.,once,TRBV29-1,CSVDGGRDTQYF,TGCAGCGTTGACGGGGGGCGAGATACGCAGTATTTT
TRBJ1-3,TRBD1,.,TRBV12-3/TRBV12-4,CARFPTFMGQGALGGNTIYF,TGTGCCCGCTTCCCCACCTTTATGGGACAGGGGGCTCTAGGTGGAAACACCATATATTTT
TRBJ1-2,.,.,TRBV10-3,CAISEGQGRPNYGYTF,TGTGCCATCAGTGAGGGGCAGGGGCGTCCTAACTATGGCTACACCTTC
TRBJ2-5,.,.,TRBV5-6,CASSLDPGETQYF,TGTGCCAGCAGCCTGGACCCGGGGGAGACCCAGTACTTC
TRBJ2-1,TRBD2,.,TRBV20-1,CSAKLAGAYSSYNEQFF,TGCAGTGCTAAGCTAGCGGGGGCGTATTCCTCCTACAATGAGCAGTTCTTC
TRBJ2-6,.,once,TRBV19,CASSIWRETNVLTF,TGTGCCAGTAGTATCTGGAGGGAAACCAACGTCCTGACTTTC
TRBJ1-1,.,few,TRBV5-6,CASIRQGTEAFF,TGTGCCAGCATCCGTCAAGGAACTGAAGCTTTCTTT
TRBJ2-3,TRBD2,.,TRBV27,CASSLSGGLVADTQYF,TGTGCCAGCAGTTTATCTGGGGGACTAGTAGCAGATACGCAGTATTTT
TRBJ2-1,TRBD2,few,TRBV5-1,CASTRAGGYNEQFF,TGCGCCAGCACTCGTGCGGGGGGGTACAATGAGCAGTTCTTC
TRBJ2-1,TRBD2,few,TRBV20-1,CSARLAGVNEQFF,TGCAGTGCTCGACTAGCGGGGGTCAATGAGCAGTTCTTC
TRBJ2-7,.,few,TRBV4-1,CASSHLGSHYEQYF,TGCGCCAGCAGCCATCTGGGCAGTCACTACGAGCAGTACTTC
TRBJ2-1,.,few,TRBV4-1,CASSQGPRGRGNEQFF,TGCGCCAGCAGCCAAGGCCCGAGGGGCAGAGGCAATGAGCAGTTCTTC
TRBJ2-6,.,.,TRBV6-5,CASRRTAGANVLTF,TGTGCCAGCAGGAGGACAGCTGGGGCCAACGTCCTGACTTTC
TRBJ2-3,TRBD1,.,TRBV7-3,CASSSTGVHADTQYF,TGTGCCAGCAGCTCGACAGGGGTCCACGCAGATACGCAGTATTTT
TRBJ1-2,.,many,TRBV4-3,CASSRRSGGYTF,TGCGCCAGCAGCCGCCGATCTGGAGGCTACACCTTC
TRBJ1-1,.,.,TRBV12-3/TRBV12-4,CASRSPPTPNTEAFF,TGTGCCAGCAGATCGCCCCCTACACCGAACACTGAAGCTTTCTTT
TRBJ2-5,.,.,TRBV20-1,CSATNQETQYF,TGCAGTGCTACAAATCAAGAGACCCAGTACTTC
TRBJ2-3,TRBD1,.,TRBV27,CASSSLDRVSDTQYF,TGTGCCAGCAGTTCCTTGGACAGGGTGTCAGATACGCAGTATTTT
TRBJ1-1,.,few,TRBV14,CASSQVGGQGEAFF,TGTGCCAGCAGCCAAGTGGGGGGGCAAGGTGAAGCTTTCTTT
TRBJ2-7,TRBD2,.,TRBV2,CASSGGLAGGGPYEQYF,TGTGCCAGCAGTGGGGGACTAGCGGGGGGCGGCCCGTACGAGCAGTACTTC
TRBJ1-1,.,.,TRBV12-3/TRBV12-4,CASSSQQGGYTEAFF,TGTGCCAGCAGTAGCCAACAGGGTGGATACACTGAAGCTTTCTTT